These 10 T cell receptor beta chains share one sample of origin, sequenced in a study of blood T cells in healthy people across ages. The second PCR ran roughly 6 to 11 cycles with a sample-barcoded 5' primer and J-beta primers. TCRdb called the 5' RACE reads again in MiXCR, with one record for every CDR3 protein. The sample lists approximately 700,000 distinct CDR3 sequences, approximately 31% occurring once. Sequences were obtained from blood. These receptors were collected from a woman aged 80 or older in good health.

For this clonotype: A read error may account for a junction end that differs from germline. The rearrangement joins TRBV6-6 to TRBJ1-5, with unresolved D. Per the germline V gene, CDR1 is MNHNY and CDR2 is SVGAGI (reference sequence). The length of the CDR3 is 15 residues. CDR3 nucleotides: TGTGCCAGCAGCCCGGGTGGATCGGGGAATCAGCTCCAGCATTTT. This gives the protein CASSPGGSGNQLQHF.

The V gene is TRBV6-5, the J gene TRBJ1-4; no firm D call. Germline V lookup: CDR1 MNHEY, CDR2 SVGAGI. With 1 base removed from V and 8 bases from J, the gap between germline ends came to 11 bases. The CDR3 consists of 14 residues. CDR3 loop: CASSYYGDTEKLFF. The CDR3 DNA sequence: TGTGCCAGCAGTTACTACGGGGATACAGAAAAACTGTTTTTT.

This clonotype was detected only a few times. The chain carries TRBV20-1 and TRBJ1-1; D may be TRBD1 (6 bases). Trimming stripped 0 bases from V and 4 bases from J, with 12 bases between. The germline CDR1 and CDR2 sequences are DFQATT and SNEGSKA (reference sequence). The CDR3 contains 14 residues. CDR3 nucleotides: TGCAGTGCTAGAGATCGCATAGGGGGCACTGAAGCTTTCTTT. Residues: CSARDRIGGTEAFF.

This chain connects TRBV20-1 to TRBJ1-1; the D is unclear. V was trimmed by 5 bases and J by 2 bases, leaving 12 bases between them. Per germline, CDR1 DFQATT and CDR2 SNEGSKA (reference sequence). This CDR3 has 13 amino acids. CDR3 bases: TGCAGTGCTGCGGACGGGATAAACACTGAAGCTTTCTTT. The encoded protein is CSAADGINTEAFF.

The genes are TRBV6-1 and TRBJ2-1; 9 positions agree with TRBD1. V trimming: 7 bases; J trimming: 9 bases; junction bases outside the gene matches: 7. This CDR3 contains 13 residues. Per the germline V gene, CDR1 is MNHNS and CDR2 is SASEGT. In DNA form, the CDR3 reads TGTGCCAGCAAACAGGGGGCTGTTGGTGAGCAGTTCTTC. It yields the protein CASKQGAVGEQFF.

As DNA, the CDR3 is TGCGCCAGCAGCCTTAGGGTCGGCAACTCCGGGGAGCTGTTTTTT. The encoded protein is CASSLRVGNSGELFF. The genes are TRBV4-1 and TRBJ2-2, with D unclear. V lost 4 bases and J 6 bases, leaving 15 bases between the germline ends. Germline assignment: CDR1 MGHRA and CDR2 YSYEKL. This CDR3 is 15 amino acids long.

This chain connects TRBV4-2 to TRBJ2-5; 8 nucleotides match TRBD1. The germline V gene encodes CDR1 LGHNA and CDR2 YNFKEQ. The CDR3 runs 16 residues. J was trimmed by 4 bases and V by 0 bases; bases with no gene match: 7. The CDR3 coding sequence is TGTGCCAGCAGCCAAGATAGAGGCCAGGGGGCAGAGACCCAGTACTTC. Residues: CASSQDRGQGAETQYF.

This clonotype was observed many times. This chain joins TRBV10-3 and TRBJ2-3; no definite D call. CDR1 ENHRY and CDR2 SYGVKD come from the germline V gene. This CDR3 contains 12 residues. Trimming took 4 bases from V and 14 from J, leaving 16 bases between them. The CDR3 region has the DNA TGTGCCATCAGTGGGAGTAGCACGGCGCCGTATTTT. This encodes CAISGSSTAPYF.

The chain links TRBV6-5 to TRBJ2-1; a possible D gene is TRBD2 (5 bases). The J call is in doubt because the DNA end fits TRBJ2-7 better. The CDR3 has 15 residues. Per the germline V gene, CDR1 is MNHEY and CDR2 is SVGAGI. CDR3 sequence (DNA): TGTGCCAGCAGTTACGCCGGGGAGACCTACAATGAGCAGTACTTC. Translated, it gives CASSYAGETYNEQYF.

This chain links TRBV20-1 with TRBJ1-1; 8 nucleotides match TRBD1. The germline gives CDR1 DFQATT, CDR2 SNEGSKA (reference sequence). Trimming at V came to 3 bases and at J to 3 bases, leaving 3 bases not matched to a gene. CDR3 length equals 13 residues. The CDR3 DNA reads as TGCAGTGCTAGGGACAGGGAGGACACTGAAGCTTTCTTT. Protein: CSARDREDTEAFF.